The next 9 T cell receptor beta chains were all read from a single sample in a study of cytomegalovirus exposure and HLA in healthy donors. Primers for the PCR totalled 60 Vbeta and 13 Jbeta. Clones were sequenced by immunoSEQ multiplex PCR, and TCRdb holds only the in-frame ones, with some missing. The table includes 130,000 or so clones, around 80% detected once. The sample taken for sequencing was PBMCs. These receptors originate from a woman aged 18-29 years in good health and CMV-seronegative.

The chain links TRBV30 to TRBJ2-1; 7 bases are a match to TRBD2. The V and J ends lost 0 bases and 3 bases, in that order; junction bases with no gene match: 5. This CDR3 is 15 amino acids long. Germline CDR1 is GTSNPN and CDR2 is SVGIG (reference sequence). The CDR3 DNA follows: TGTGCCTGGAGTGTAATGGGCGGGAGCTACAATGAGCAGTTCTTC. Translation gives CAWSVMGGSYNEQFF.

The chain combines TRBV6-5 with TRBJ1-1; 8 nucleotides line up with TRBD1. Germline values: CDR1 MNHEY, CDR2 SVGAGI. With 5 bases clipped from V and 3 bases from J, the junction kept 5 bases outside the gene matches. The CDR3 is made up of 14 amino acids. CDR3 sequence reads: CASSNTGGYTEAFF. For the CDR3, the DNA is TGTGCCAGCAGTAACACAGGGGGGTACACTGAAGCTTTCTTT.

This chain joins TRBV18 and TRBJ1-2, with D perhaps TRBD1 (6 bases). The germline gives CDR1 KGHSH, CDR2 LQKENI. Trimming took off 5 bases at V and 9 bases at J, with 22 bases between the two ends. The CDR3 sequence is 15 residues long. The CDR3 is CASSFADPTGGRYTF. CDR3 nucleotides: TGTGCCAGCTCATTCGCCGACCCGACAGGCGGCCGCTACACCTTC.

The chain links TRBV15 to TRBJ2-2; maybe TRBD1 (5 bases). V was trimmed by 3 bases and J by 6 bases, leaving 14 bases between them. The CDR3 is made up of 15 amino acids. From germline, CDR1 is LNHNV and CDR2 YYDKDF (reference sequence). The CDR3 DNA sequence: TGTGCCACCAGCAGGATTTCCAGGGTGTCCGGGGAGCTGTTTTTT. Its translation is CATSRISRVSGELFF.

The chain links TRBV9 to TRBJ2-7, with 9 bases aligning to TRBD2. Germline-derived CDR1 and CDR2 are SGDLS and YYNGEE. The CDR3 is 14 amino acids. Trimming took 5 bases from V and 5 from J; bases not matched to a gene: 8. DNA for the CDR3: TGTGCCAGCAGTTTAGCGGGAGAAGCCCACGAGCAGTACTTC. Translated, it gives CASSLAGEAHEQYF.

This chain's CDR3 is CSARGTDGYTF. The CDR3 bases are TGCAGTGCTAGGGGGACAGATGGCTACACCTTC. The rearrangement links TRBV20-1 to TRBJ1-2; the match to TRBD1 covers 7 bases. This CDR3 has 11 residues. CDR1 DFQATT and CDR2 SNEGSKA come from the germline V gene (reference sequence). V dropped 3 bases and J dropped 6; count of bases not matched to a gene: 1.

V is TRBV6-5 and J is TRBJ2-5; D possibly corresponds to TRBD2 (5 bases). The germline V gene has CDR1 MNHEY and CDR2 SVGAGI. V was shortened by 4 bases and J by 0 bases, with 9 bases between the two germline ends. The CDR3 loop spans 14 amino acids. The CDR3 DNA reads TGTGCCAGCAGTTTTACGGGGTACCAAGAGACCCAGTACTTC. This sequence encodes CASSFTGYQETQYF.

This chain uses TRBV7-2 with TRBJ2-7; D call uncertain. The germline V gene encodes CDR1 SGHTA and CDR2 FQGNSA. V was shortened by 1 base and J by 2 bases, with 9 bases between the two germline ends. This CDR3 region has 14 residues. CDR3 amino acids: CASSLERRAYEQYF. The CDR3 coding sequence is TGTGCCAGCAGCTTAGAGAGGCGAGCCTACGAGCAGTACTTC.

This sequence joins TRBV2 and TRBJ2-5; maybe TRBD2 (5 bases). V was shortened by 5 bases and J by 5 bases, with 15 bases between the two germline ends. The CDR3 contains 14 residues. Germline CDR1 and CDR2: SNHLY and FYNNEI. The CDR3 nucleotides read TGTGCCAGCAGTCCCGGACTCCCCGTGGAGACCCAGTACTTC. Encoded protein: CASSPGLPVETQYF.